These 9 T cell receptor beta chains share one sample of origin, sequenced in a study of shared clonotypes between healthy human individuals. CD45RO-negative cells were positively selected for CCR7, leaving out terminally differentiated effector memory CD45RA+ cells. Sequencing was performed with immunoSEQ multiplex PCR; in TCRdb, only in-frame clones are kept and a portion is missing. The sample gives about 1,800,000 clones, just under 95% of which show up once; 0.9% to 1.5% is in the top ten. Material: naive CD8+ T cells sorted from blood. The receptors originated from a man aged 18 to 29 in good health.

CDR3 coding DNA: TGTGCCAGCAGCTTAGAGGCAGGATCCCTCCCAGATACGCAGTATTTT. Translating it yields CASSLEAGSLPDTQYF. This sequence joins TRBV7-8 and TRBJ2-3; D is uncertain. The V and J ends lost 1 base and 4 bases respectively, with 15 bases between them. This CDR3 contains 16 residues. Per the germline V gene, CDR1 is SGHVS and CDR2 is FQNEAQ.

In the case of this clone: A junction end diverges from the germline sequence, so it may reflect a read error. The V and J genes are TRBV2 and TRBJ1-3; no clear D. Germline V CDR1 and CDR2: SNHLY, FYNNEI. The CDR3 runs 12 residues. Here the CDR3 DNA reads TGTGCCAGCGGTGACCAAGTGAACACCATATATTTT. Translation gives CASGDQVNTIYF.

The chain joins TRBV4-1 to TRBJ1-1; D call uncertain. This CDR3 contains 15 residues. Germline values: CDR1 MGHRA, CDR2 YSYEKL. Deletions cut 4 bases from V and 3 bases from J, with 15 bases between. The CDR3: CASSPMDRDDTEAFF. CDR3 DNA: TGCGCCAGCAGCCCAATGGATAGGGATGACACTGAAGCTTTCTTT.

The rearrangement joins TRBV2 to TRBJ1-6; D gene unclear. V lost 7 bases and J 7 bases, leaving 17 bases between the germline ends. This CDR3 has 15 residues. Germline CDR1 SNHLY, CDR2 FYNNEI. The CDR3 protein is CASNDGGYQNSPLHF. DNA for the CDR3: TGTGCCAGCAACGATGGCGGGTATCAGAATTCACCCCTCCACTTT.

The rearrangement joins TRBV6-1 to TRBJ2-7; 9 nucleotides line up with TRBD1. V lost 11 bases, J lost 5 bases, and 7 bases stayed unmatched. This CDR3 has 12 residues. Germline V gene lookup returns CDR1 MNHNS and CDR2 SASEGT. The CDR3 reads CAVGQGIDEQYF. CDR3 DNA: TGTGCCGTTGGACAGGGGATCGACGAGCAGTACTTC.

This sequence joins TRBV4-1 and TRBJ2-7, with 7 bases matching TRBD1. Germline CDR1 and CDR2: MGHRA and YSYEKL. V lost 2 bases and J lost 4; bases outside the gene matches: 8. The CDR3 consists of 15 residues. The CDR3 nucleotides are TGCGCCAGCAGCCAAAGGGACAGAGGCTTTTACGAGCAGTACTTC. This encodes CASSQRDRGFYEQYF.

This rearrangement joins TRBV4-1 to TRBJ1-2; D may be TRBD1 (6 bases). From germline, CDR1 is MGHRA and CDR2 YSYEKL. This CDR3 has 15 residues. Trimming removed 1 base from V and 0 bases from J, with 9 bases in between. In nucleotides, the CDR3 is TGCGCCAGCAGCCAAGGGTGGGGGCCTAACTATGGCTACACCTTC. Translating gives CASSQGWGPNYGYTF.

The chain uses TRBV6-1 and TRBJ1-1; no clear D gene. Looked up from germline, CDR1 is MNHNS and CDR2 is SASEGT. V was pared by 6 bases and J by 3 bases, with 8 bases between. The CDR3 is 12 residues long. In DNA form, the CDR3 reads TGTGCCAGCAGCCTGCCGGACACTGAAGCTTTCTTT. It specifies CASSLPDTEAFF.

CDR3 in DNA: TGCGCCAGCAGTGATACGGGGGGCTCCTACAATGAGCAGTTCTTC. This encodes CASSDTGGSYNEQFF. J is TRBJ2-1 and V is TRBV10-1, with 7 bases identical to TRBD2. V trimming: 3 bases; J trimming: 0 bases; junction bases outside the gene matches: 2. Germline values: CDR1 WNHNN, CDR2 SYGVQD (reference sequence). This CDR3 has 15 amino acids.